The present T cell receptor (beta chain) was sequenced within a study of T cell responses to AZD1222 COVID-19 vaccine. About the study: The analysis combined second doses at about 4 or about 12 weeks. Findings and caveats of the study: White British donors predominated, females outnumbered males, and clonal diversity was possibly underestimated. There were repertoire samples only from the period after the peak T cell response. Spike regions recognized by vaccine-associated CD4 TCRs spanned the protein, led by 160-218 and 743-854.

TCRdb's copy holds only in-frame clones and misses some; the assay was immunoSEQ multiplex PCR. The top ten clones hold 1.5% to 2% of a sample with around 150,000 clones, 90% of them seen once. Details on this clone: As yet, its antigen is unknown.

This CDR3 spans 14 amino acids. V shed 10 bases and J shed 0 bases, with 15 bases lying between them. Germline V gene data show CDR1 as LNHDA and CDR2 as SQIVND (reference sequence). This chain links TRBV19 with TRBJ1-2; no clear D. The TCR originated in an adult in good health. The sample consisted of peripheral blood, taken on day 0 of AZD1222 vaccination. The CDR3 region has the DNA TGTGCCACTTATTCCCCGGTAACTAACTATGGCTACACCTTC. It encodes CATYSPVTNYGYTF.